This TCR beta chain was captured by sequencing in a study of regulatory T cells in long-lasting Graves disease. This clonotype was seen at least ten times. Antigen unknown. Construction of the TCR beta libraries employed iRepertoire HTBI primers in conjunction with Arm-PCR of CDR3 regions. TCRdb independently ran MiXCR on the multiplex PCR reads; one entry per CDR3 protein. The table shows over 650,000 distinct CDR3 sequences, with 30% occurring only once. This CDR3 spans 12 amino acids. Germline V gives CDR1 SQVTM, CDR2 ANQGSEA. J lost 7 bases, V lost 6 bases, and 5 bases had no gene match. Time point here: persistent/refractory GD, antithyroid drugs over 5 years with positive TRAb. PBMC RNA was the source of the TCR library. Points from the study as a whole: When disease was persistent, TRBV28, TRBJ1-2 and TRBJ2-5 were the favored segments.

The material was peripheral blood mononuclear cells (PBMCs), obtained when the disease was refractory, from a patient treated with antithyroid drugs. The clonotype originates from a female donor with Graves disease. This chain links TRBV29-1 with TRBJ1-4; 7 nucleotides match TRBD1. The CDR3 DNA is TGCAGCGTACAGACAGGGCGTGAAAAACTGTTTTTT. Its translation is CSVQTGREKLFF.